Below, 27 T cell receptor beta chains from the same sample are listed, as sequenced in a study of blood T cell repertoires in COVID-19. Some clones are missing from TCRdb's copy, which holds only in-frame ones; the method was immunoSEQ multiplex PCR. The repertoire holds about 30,000 clones, with around 84% as singletons. The source material was peripheral blood. Receptor source: a man between 70 and 80 years old with acute or convalescent COVID-19.

The chain combines TRBV12-3 or TRBV12-4 with TRBJ1-2; D is unclear. The CDR3 has 12 residues. Trimming took 4 bases from V and 0 from J, leaving 3 bases between them. CDR3: CASSSTNYGYTF. CDR3 in DNA: TGTGCCAGCAGTTCTACTAACTATGGCTACACCTTC.

This sequence joins TRBV7-2 and TRBJ1-2; TRBD1 matches at 8 bases. This CDR3 has 16 residues. CDR1 is SGHTA, CDR2 FQGNSA, per germline. J was trimmed by 1 base and V by 2 bases; bases with no gene match: 6. CDR3 DNA: TGTGCCAGCAGCTTACCTAGACAGGGGATTAACTATGGCTACACCTTC. This translates into CASSLPRQGINYGYTF.

The CDR3 loop reads CASSLPQGAQYF. The CDR3 nucleotides read TGTGCCAGCAGCTTGCCACAGGGTGCGCAGTATTTT. The chain combines TRBV5-6 with TRBJ2-3, with D tentatively TRBD1 (6 bases). In germline, CDR1 is SGHDT, CDR2 YYEEEE. CDR3 length: 12 amino acids. The V end was cut by 1 base, the J end by 10 bases, with 10 bases between. The full variable domain, completed using reference TRBV5-6 and TRBJ2-3, is DAGVTQSPTHLIKTRGQQVTLRCSPKSGHDTVSWYQQALGQGPQFIFQYYEEEERQRGNFPDRFSGHQFPNYSSELNVNALLLGDSALYLCASSLPQGAQYFGPGTRLTVL.

The rearrangement joins TRBV7-9 to TRBJ1-2, with TRBD1 matching 9 bases. V was pared by 5 bases and J by 2 bases, with 9 bases of the junction left unmatched. Germline lookup yields CDR1 SEHNR and CDR2 FQNEAQ (reference sequence). The CDR3 length is 16 residues. In DNA, the CDR3 is TGTGCCAGCAGCCCTCCGGGACAGGGAGCCAACTATGGCTACACCTTC. This sequence encodes CASSPPGQGANYGYTF.

The gene calls are TRBV28 and TRBJ2-5, with D maybe TRBD2 (6 bases). CDR3 size: 16 residues. Per germline, CDR1 MDHEN and CDR2 SYDVKM. V lost 6 bases and J lost 1, with 18 bases in between. As DNA, the CDR3 is TGTGCCAGCAGCAAAAATTCGGGGGAAGGCCAAGAGACCCAGTACTTC. Residues: CASSKNSGEGQETQYF. Full variable domain (outside the CDR3, taken from reference TRBV28 and TRBJ2-5): DVKVTQSSRYLVKRTGEKVFLECVQDMDHENMFWYRQDPGLGLRLIYFSYDVKMKEKGDIPEGYSVSREKKERFSLILESASTNQTSMYLCASSKNSGEGQETQYFGPGTRLLVL.

On this clone: Other DNA sequences from this sample encode an identical CDR3 as well. V usage is TRBV7-9 and J usage is TRBJ1-6; 8 nucleotides agree with TRBD1. The germline CDR1 and CDR2 sequences are SEHNR and FQNEAQ (reference sequence). CDR3 length equals 15 residues. V lost 5 bases and J lost 5; bases outside the gene matches: 5. CDR3 in DNA: TGTGCCAGCAGCCCGGGGACAGGCGATAATTCACCCCTCCACTTT. It encodes CASSPGTGDNSPLHF.

The chain employs TRBV28 and TRBJ2-7; 10 bases agree with TRBD2. This CDR3 comprises 16 residues. Germline V gives CDR1 MDHEN, CDR2 SYDVKM. V was clipped by 6 bases and J by 0 bases; unmatched bases: 8. The CDR3 sequence: CASSPGLAVSSYEQYF. CDR3 nucleotides: TGTGCCAGCAGCCCCGGACTAGCGGTTTCCTCCTACGAGCAGTACTTC.

The genes are TRBV2 and TRBJ2-5, with TRBD2 matching over 7 bases. Germline CDR1 SNHLY, CDR2 FYNNEI. This CDR3 contains 14 residues. J gave up 4 bases and V 4 bases, and 6 bases lay outside the gene matches. The CDR3 region is CASSGEGMGETQYF. CDR3 in DNA: TGTGCCAGCAGTGGGGAGGGGATGGGAGAGACCCAGTACTTC.

V usage is TRBV24-1 and J usage is TRBJ2-2, with 8 bases lining up with TRBD2. The CDR3 loop spans 14 amino acids. V gave up 9 bases and J gave up 7 bases; unmatched junction bases: 9. Germline values: CDR1 KGHDR, CDR2 SFDVKD. CDR3 amino acids: CATDLGLVGGELFF. The CDR3 DNA reads TGTGCCACCGACTTGGGACTAGTCGGCGGGGAGCTGTTTTTT.

The chain joins TRBV10-1 to TRBJ1-4; no definite D call. Trimming stripped 6 bases from V and 0 bases from J, with 8 bases between. The CDR3 totals 14 residues. CDR1 is WNHNN, CDR2 SYGVQD, per germline (reference sequence). CDR3 sequence: CASRLTPTNEKLFF. CDR3 coding DNA: TGCGCCAGCAGGTTGACACCAACTAATGAAAAACTGTTTTTT.

As DNA, the CDR3 is TGTGCCAGCAGCTCCTCAGGGGATTCACCCCTCCACTTT. This translates into CASSSSGDSPLHF. The chain has TRBV5-6 and TRBJ1-6, with a weak D call TRBD1 (6 bases). Looked up from germline, CDR1 is SGHDT and CDR2 is YYEEEE. Between the trimmed V and J ends, which lost 3 bases and 8 bases, there was a span of 9 bases. CDR3 length: 13 amino acids.

The chain carries TRBV7-8 and TRBJ2-3; a weak D match, TRBD1 (6 bases). Trimming left V 8 bases short and J 3 bases short, with 15 bases between. CDR1 and CDR2 from the germline V gene are SGHVS and FQNEAQ. This CDR3 spans 14 amino acids. This CDR3 reads CASVPDRETDTQYF. For the CDR3, the DNA is TGTGCCAGCGTCCCGGACAGAGAGACAGATACGCAGTATTTT.

V is TRBV3-1 (or the pseudogene TRBV3-2) and J is TRBJ2-7; 7 positions match TRBD1. The germline gives CDR1 LGHDT, CDR2 YNNKEL (reference sequence). V lost 4 bases, J lost 2 bases, and 2 bases stayed unmatched. The CDR3 runs to 13 residues. This CDR3 is CASSLGTAYEQYF. In DNA form, the CDR3 reads TGTGCCAGCAGCCTTGGGACAGCCTACGAGCAGTACTTC.

V usage is TRBV4-1 and J usage is TRBJ2-7; perhaps TRBD2 as D (6 bases). Between the trimmed V and J ends, which lost 0 bases and 6 bases, there was a span of 15 bases. CDR1 and CDR2 from the germline V gene are MGHRA and YSYEKL. The CDR3 is 15 residues long. In nucleotides, the CDR3 is TGCGCCAGCAGCCAAGAATTTAACGAGGGAGGCGAGCAGTACTTC. Translated, it gives CASSQEFNEGGEQYF.

In this sample, this clone turned up a few times. The chain recombines TRBV7-2 with TRBJ2-7, with 9 bases aligning to TRBD1. The junction had 6 bases not matched to a gene; V was cut back by 3 bases and J by 3 bases. Germline CDR1 and CDR2: SGHTA and FQGNSA. The CDR3 has 15 amino acids. The CDR3 nucleotides are TGTGCCAGCAGCTTCCGCGGGACAGGGAACTACGAGCAGTACTTC. Its translation: CASSFRGTGNYEQYF.

The chain employs TRBV6-2 or TRBV6-3 and TRBJ1-1; no clear D. The V end was cut by 0 bases, the J end by 6 bases, with 14 bases between. The germline CDR1 and CDR2 sequences are MNHEY and SVGEGT. This CDR3 has 15 amino acids. CDR3 in amino acids: CASSYSALGRAEAFF. The CDR3 nucleotides read TGTGCCAGCAGTTACTCGGCCCTAGGGCGGGCTGAAGCTTTCTTT.

V and J are TRBV19 and TRBJ2-7, with D tentatively TRBD2 (5 bases). This CDR3 spans 15 amino acids. The germline V gene has CDR1 LNHDA and CDR2 SQIVND (reference sequence). The V end lost 1 base, the J end lost 0 bases, and 10 bases lay between the germline ends. The CDR3 DNA reads as TGTGCCAGTAGTATAGGGCGGGCCCCCTCCTACGAGCAGTACTTC. Protein: CASSIGRAPSYEQYF.

J is TRBJ1-4 and V is TRBV5-5, with D hard to call. V was clipped by 1 base and J by 8 bases, with 12 bases between them. Germline assignment: CDR1 SGHKS and CDR2 YYEKEE (reference sequence). The CDR3 length is 14 residues. The CDR3 DNA reads as TGTGCCAGCAGCTTGTTCACCTCGGTCGAAAAACTGTTTTTT. Its translation: CASSLFTSVEKLFF.

This rearrangement joins TRBV5-4 to TRBJ2-7; 14 bases are a match to TRBD2. V trimming: 3 bases; J trimming: 3 bases; junction bases outside the gene matches: 5. The germline gives CDR1 SGHNT, CDR2 YYREEE (reference sequence). CDR3 size: 16 residues. The CDR3 DNA sequence: TGTGCCAGCAGCTCCGGACTAGCGGGGGGCGTCTACGAGCAGTACTTC. This gives the protein CASSSGLAGGVYEQYF. The variable domain in full, completed from reference TRBV5-4 and TRBJ2-7, reads ETGVTQSPTHLIKTRGQQVTLRCSSQSGHNTVSWYQQALGQGPQFIFQYYREEENGRGNFPPRFSGLQFPNYSSELNVNALELDDSALYLCASSSGLAGGVYEQYFGPGTRLTVT.

This clone was seen a few times. The chain recombines TRBV15 with TRBJ2-7; TRBD2 matches 9 bases. The trim removed 6 bases at V and 0 bases at J, leaving 3 bases unmatched. CDR3 length: 14 residues. The germline CDR1 and CDR2 sequences are LNHNV and YYDKDF (reference sequence). The CDR3 protein is CATRAAGGSYEQYF. For the CDR3, the DNA is TGTGCCACCAGGGCAGCGGGGGGCTCCTACGAGCAGTACTTC.

The J gene is TRBJ2-5, the V gene TRBV27; D perhaps matches TRBD2 (5 bases). Germline V gene lookup returns CDR1 MNHEY and CDR2 SMNVEV (reference sequence). This CDR3 region has 13 residues. V was trimmed by 2 bases and J by 5 bases, leaving 9 bases between them. DNA of the CDR3: TGTGCCAGCAGTTTACTAGCAGGCGAGACCCAGTACTTC. It yields the protein CASSLLAGETQYF.

The chain uses TRBV5-1 and TRBJ2-2; 9 positions agree with TRBD1. The V gene's germline CDR1 is SGHRS and CDR2 YFSETQ. V was clipped by 4 bases and J by 2 bases; unmatched bases: 3. The CDR3 length is 15 residues. The CDR3 bases are TGCGCCAGCAGCGCGGACAGGGGAAACACCGGGGAGCTGTTTTTT. It encodes CASSADRGNTGELFF.

This clone occurred once. The chain joins TRBV30 to TRBJ1-2, with 7 bases that match TRBD1. Trimming cost V 4 bases and J 6 bases; bases outside gene matches: 5. CDR3 size: 12 residues. Germline V lookup: CDR1 GTSNPN, CDR2 SVGIG (reference sequence). CDR3 nucleotide sequence: TGTGCCTGGACAGGGGGTTTTGATGGCTACACCTTC. This codes for CAWTGGFDGYTF. Supplemented by reference TRBV30 and TRBJ1-2, the full variable domain reads SQTIHQWPATLVQPVGSPLSLECTVEGTSNPNLYWYRQAAGRGLQLLFYSVGIGQISSEVPQNLSASRPQDRQFILSSKKLLLSDSGFYLCAWTGGFDGYTFGSGTRLTVV.

The rearrangement uses TRBV7-2 and TRBJ1-5; D remains unclear. This CDR3 spans 14 amino acids. Germline V gene sequence: CDR1 SGHTA, CDR2 FQGNSA. Trimming took 1 base from V and 5 from J, leaving 9 bases between them. CDR3 sequence (DNA): TGTGCCAGCAGCTTAGATAGTCGTGATCAGCCCCAGCATTTT. Translated, it gives CASSLDSRDQPQHF.

This clone showed up just a few times. The J gene is TRBJ1-5, the V gene TRBV19; TRBD1 aligns across 8 bases. The CDR3 runs to 14 residues. Unmatched junction bases numbered 2, after V lost 7 bases and J lost 0 bases. Germline assignment: CDR1 LNHDA and CDR2 SQIVND (reference sequence). The CDR3 nucleotides are TGTGCCAGTACCCAGGGGGCTAGCAATCAGCCCCAGCATTTT. Its protein is CASTQGASNQPQHF.

The chain uses TRBV9 and TRBJ1-6, with TRBD1 as a possible D gene (6 bases). The CDR3 covers 16 residues. Trimming took off 0 bases at V and 6 bases at J, with 13 bases between the two ends. CDR1 SGDLS and CDR2 YYNGEE come from the germline V gene. The CDR3 here is CASSVEAGDGNSPLHF. The CDR3 coding sequence is TGTGCCAGCAGCGTAGAGGCAGGGGATGGTAATTCACCCCTCCACTTT.

In this sample, this clone turned up a few times. The rearrangement joins TRBV5-1 to TRBJ2-7; maybe TRBD1 (5 bases). V lost 3 bases and J lost 3, with 10 bases in between. This CDR3 region has 13 residues. Germline CDR1 reads SGHRS; CDR2 reads YFSETQ. The CDR3, as DNA: TGCGCCAGCAGCTCTGACAGTAACTACGAGCAGTACTTC. Encoded protein: CASSSDSNYEQYF. The full variable domain, with the rest looked up from reference TRBV5-1 and TRBJ2-7, is KAGVTQTPRYLIKTRGQQVTLSCSPISGHRSVSWYQQTPGQGLQFLFEYFSETQRNKGNFPGRFSGRQFSNSRSEMNVSTLELGDSALYLCASSSDSNYEQYFGPGTRLTVT.